The 20 T cell receptor beta chains reported below all come from one sample, sequenced in a study of CD8 T cells in ankylosing spondylitis. In TCRdb, the 5' RACE reads were re-called with MiXCR into one record per CDR3 protein. The sample consists of about 360,000 distinct CDR3 sequences, 20% to 25% of them appearing once. Sequenced: blood, either unsorted or a sorted T cell fraction (not recorded which). The receptors derive from a male donor with ankylosing spondylitis or in good health (not recorded which).

The chain uses TRBV9 and TRBJ1-2; D call uncertain. The V gene's germline CDR1 is SGDLS and CDR2 YYNGEE. Trimming cost V 8 bases and J 0 bases, with 17 bases left between them. The CDR3 spans 15 residues. DNA for the CDR3: TGTGCCAGTGTTCCTGGGCAGGAGGCTAACTATGGCTACACCTTC. Translation: CASVPGQEANYGYTF.

V gene TRBV29-1 combines with J gene TRBJ1-2; D is undetermined. The V gene's germline CDR1 is SQVTM and CDR2 ANQGSEA. The CDR3 sequence is 12 residues long. V was pared by 2 bases and J by 2 bases, with 6 bases between. This chain's CDR3 is CSVETLNYGYTF. DNA for the CDR3: TGCAGCGTTGAAACTTTAAACTATGGCTACACCTTC.

Only a few counts were recorded for this clonotype. The chain links TRBV27 to TRBJ2-7; no definite D call. Germline values: CDR1 MNHEY, CDR2 SMNVEV (reference sequence). Trimming took 10 bases from V and 10 from J, leaving 11 bases between them. The CDR3 extends over 9 amino acids. CDR3 sequence: CATPGFQYF. For the CDR3, the DNA is TGTGCCACCCCCGGATTTCAGTACTTC.

This clonotype has just a few counts. V gene TRBV7-9 combines with J gene TRBJ2-3; tentatively, D is TRBD1 (6 bases). Between the trimmed V and J ends, which lost 5 bases and 0 bases, there was a span of 15 bases. The CDR3 is 16 residues long. Germline assignment: CDR1 SEHNR and CDR2 FQNEAQ (reference sequence). CDR3 region: CASSEQGPLSTDTQYF. Here the CDR3 DNA reads TGTGCCAGCAGCGAACAGGGCCCACTAAGCACAGATACGCAGTATTTT. Complete variable domain (other parts from reference TRBV7-9 and TRBJ2-3): DTGVSQNPRHKITKRGQNVTFRCDPISEHNRLYWYRQTLGQGPEFLTYFQNEAQLEKSRLLSDRFSAERPKGSFSTLEIQRTEQGDSAMYLCASSEQGPLSTDTQYFGPGTRLTVL.

This clonotype occurred many times. The chain is built from TRBV24-1 and TRBJ2-2; 9 bases map to TRBD1. Germline trimming cut 5 bases from V and 6 bases from J; bases unmatched to any gene: 6. Germline loops: CDR1 KGHDR, CDR2 SFDVKD. The CDR3 length is 15 residues. DNA of the CDR3: TGTGCCACCAGTGTCCGGGACAGGGACTCCGGGGAGCTGTTTTTT. The encoded protein is CATSVRDRDSGELFF.

In DNA form, the CDR3 reads TGTGCCAGCAGGGACAGAACCTTCTACGAGCAGTACTTC. Translated, it gives CASRDRTFYEQYF. This rearrangement joins TRBV28 to TRBJ2-7; D is possibly TRBD1 (6 bases). V lost 6 bases and J 3 bases, leaving 12 bases between the germline ends. Germline CDR1 is MDHEN and CDR2 is SYDVKM. This CDR3 spans 13 amino acids. Complete variable domain (other parts from reference TRBV28 and TRBJ2-7): DVKVTQSSRYLVKRTGEKVFLECVQDMDHENMFWYRQDPGLGLRLIYFSYDVKMKEKGDIPEGYSVSREKKERFSLILESASTNQTSMYLCASRDRTFYEQYFGPGTRLTVT.

The CDR3 spells CASSERGFIAKNIQYF. The CDR3 DNA sequence: TGCGCCAGCAGTGAGAGGGGCTTCATAGCCAAAAACATTCAGTACTTC. The chain carries TRBV10-2 and TRBJ2-4; D is perhaps TRBD1 (5 bases). V lost 2 bases to trimming and J lost 0 bases, with 11 bases between them. This CDR3 spans 16 amino acids. Germline V gives CDR1 WSHSY, CDR2 SAAADI.

This clonotype was seen only a few times. The genes are TRBV24-1 and TRBJ2-1; D unresolved. CDR3 length: 14 residues. V was pared by 0 bases and J by 9 bases, with 11 bases between. CDR1 and CDR2 (germline): KGHDR, SFDVKD. CDR3 nucleotides: TGTGCCACCAGTGATTTGTACGGACCCGCTGAGCAGTTCTTC. Protein sequence: CATSDLYGPAEQFF.

This clonotype was found a few times. V usage is TRBV6-4 and J usage is TRBJ2-3; 8 bases line up with TRBD1. The CDR3 contains 14 residues. Germline CDR1 reads MRHNA; CDR2 reads SNTAGT. Losses at the gene ends were 0 bases for V and 4 bases for J; bases not matched to a gene: 0. For the CDR3, the DNA is TGTGCCAGCAGTGACTCACAGGGGGCAGATACGCAGTATTTT. Protein sequence: CASSDSQGADTQYF.

This clonotype has more than one count but fewer than ten. The CDR3 protein is CASSEAEGLNEKLFF. For the CDR3, the DNA is TGTGCCAGCAGCGAGGCGGAGGGTCTCAATGAAAAACTGTTTTTT. J is TRBJ1-4 and V is TRBV9; no clear D. This CDR3 region has 15 residues. Germline V gene sequence: CDR1 SGDLS, CDR2 YYNGEE. Trimming removed 3 bases at V and 5 bases at J, with 14 bases between.

Only a few counts were recorded for this clonotype. The chain carries TRBV29-1 and TRBJ2-6; a possible D gene is TRBD1 (6 bases). V was trimmed by 7 bases and J by 0 bases, leaving 25 bases between them. This CDR3 has 19 amino acids. Germline V lookup: CDR1 SQVTM, CDR2 ANQGSEA. CDR3 residues: CSAETGGGPSGSGANVLTF. The CDR3 coding sequence is TGCAGCGCCGAAACTGGGGGCGGCCCCTCAGGCTCTGGGGCCAACGTCCTGACTTTC.

This clonotype was counted only a few times. The rearrangement links TRBV27 to TRBJ2-3; D is undetermined. The germline gives CDR1 MNHEY, CDR2 SMNVEV (reference sequence). The V end lost 8 bases, the J end lost 5 bases, and 8 bases lay between the germline ends. The CDR3 is made up of 11 amino acids. CDR3 protein: CASASVDTQYF. As DNA, the CDR3 is TGTGCCAGCGCCTCCGTAGATACGCAGTATTTT.

This clonotype was counted a few times. The genes are TRBV5-6 and TRBJ2-1; the D gene is possibly TRBD2 (5 bases). Germline CDR1 SGHDT, CDR2 YYEEEE. V was pared by 1 base and J by 12 bases, with 11 bases between. The CDR3 has 12 residues. CDR3 sequence (DNA): TGTGCCAGCAGCTTGTCCTTAAGCGGGCAGTTCTTC. Encoded protein: CASSLSLSGQFF.

The chain combines TRBV12-3 or TRBV12-4 with TRBJ2-2; 9 nucleotides align to TRBD2. The trim removed 3 bases at V and 6 bases at J, leaving 5 bases unmatched. This CDR3 spans 15 amino acids. CDR3 protein: CASSLAGGPAGELFF. The CDR3 DNA sequence: TGTGCCAGCAGTTTGGCGGGGGGGCCGGCCGGGGAGCTGTTTTTT.

V and J are TRBV11-2 and TRBJ2-7; no clear D gene. The CDR3 has 16 residues. The germline V gene encodes CDR1 SGHAT and CDR2 FQNNGV. The ends were cut back, 0 bases at V and 1 base at J, with 13 bases in the middle. The CDR3 sequence: CASSLDPRARSYEQYF. CDR3 coding DNA: TGTGCCAGCAGCTTAGATCCCCGGGCTAGGTCCTACGAGCAGTACTTC.

This clonotype has more than one count but fewer than ten. The rearrangement links TRBV28 to TRBJ2-5; maybe TRBD2 (5 bases). CDR3 length: 14 amino acids. Germline loops: CDR1 MDHEN, CDR2 SYDVKM. Trimming left V 2 bases short and J 0 bases short, with 7 bases between. The CDR3 nucleotides read TGTGCCAGCAGTTTAATCGGGGACCAAGAGACCCAGTACTTC. Translation gives CASSLIGDQETQYF.

The chain is built from TRBV30 and TRBJ1-4; D gene uncertain. Germline V gene lookup returns CDR1 GTSNPN and CDR2 SVGIG (reference sequence). This CDR3 spans 16 amino acids. Between the trimmed V and J ends, which lost 1 base and 0 bases, there was a span of 12 bases. CDR3 in DNA: TGTGCCTGGAGTGAATACATTCGGGCAACTAATGAAAAACTGTTTTTT. It is translated as CAWSEYIRATNEKLFF.

This clonotype was counted only a few times. V is TRBV12-3 or TRBV12-4 and J is TRBJ1-2, with a possible D match to TRBD1 (5 bases). The V end was cut by 4 bases, the J end by 4 bases, with 10 bases between. This CDR3 contains 13 residues. Here the CDR3 DNA reads TGTGCCAGCAGTTGGGGGATAACCTATGGCTACACCTTC. Encoded protein: CASSWGITYGYTF.

This clonotype turned up a few times. This chain connects TRBV12-3 or TRBV12-4 to TRBJ2-7; D is undetermined. Trimming removed 6 bases at V and 4 bases at J, with 13 bases between. The CDR3 is 13 residues long. CDR3 region: CASRQRIGYEQYF. CDR3 nucleotides: TGTGCCAGCAGGCAAAGGATCGGGTACGAGCAGTACTTC.

This clonotype was observed a few times. The V and J genes are TRBV4-1 and TRBJ1-5, with D unresolved. The germline V gene has CDR1 MGHRA and CDR2 YSYEKL. The CDR3 loop spans 13 amino acids. The ends were cut back, 3 bases at V and 1 base at J, with 4 bases in the middle. CDR3: CASSHTSNQPQHF. The CDR3, as DNA: TGCGCCAGCAGCCATACGAGCAATCAGCCCCAGCATTTT.